These 14 T cell receptor beta chains were all obtained from the same sample, sequenced in a study of blood T cell repertoires in COVID-19. Sequencing was performed with immunoSEQ multiplex PCR; in TCRdb, only in-frame clones are kept and a portion is missing. This table holds 150,000 to 200,000 clones, around 90% found once. The sequencing input was peripheral blood. The source of these receptors is a middle-aged man with acute or convalescent COVID-19.

This chain joins TRBV29-1 and TRBJ1-2; D gene ambiguous. V was shortened by 2 bases and J by 2 bases, with 15 bases between the two germline ends. Germline V gene lookup returns CDR1 SQVTM and CDR2 ANQGSEA. This CDR3 contains 15 residues. The CDR3 DNA reads TGCAGCGTTGAAACCCTCTCACGGGAGAACTATGGCTACACCTTC. Protein product: CSVETLSRENYGYTF.

This clone was observed once. The CDR3 spells CASSLADYGYTF. The CDR3 region has the DNA TGTGCCAGCAGCTTGGCGGACTATGGCTACACCTTC. This chain links TRBV7-9 with TRBJ1-2; no definite D call. CDR1 is SEHNR, CDR2 FQNEAQ, per germline (reference sequence). This CDR3 has 12 residues. The V end lost 3 bases, the J end lost 3 bases, and 5 bases lay between the germline ends.

V usage is TRBV4-1 and J usage is TRBJ1-6, with D unclear. The CDR3 consists of 16 residues. The ends were cut back, 0 bases at V and 5 bases at J, with 11 bases in the middle. The germline CDR1 and CDR2 sequences are MGHRA and YSYEKL. The CDR3 DNA sequence: TGCGCCAGCAGCCAAGAACCACACCGTAATAATTCACCCCTCCACTTT. Translation: CASSQEPHRNNSPLHF.

This rearrangement joins TRBV7-3 to TRBJ2-1; 11 nucleotides align to TRBD2. V shed 4 bases and J 14 bases; nucleotides not matched to a gene: 7. The length of the CDR3 is 13 residues. Germline assignment: CDR1 SGHTA and CDR2 FQGTGA. CDR3 in amino acids: CASSSNSGGAKFF. The CDR3 bases are TGTGCCAGCAGCTCCAATAGCGGGGGGGCTAAGTTCTTC.

This chain links TRBV5-4 with TRBJ2-3; TRBD2 agrees at 14 bases. CDR1 SGHNT and CDR2 YYREEE come from the germline V gene (reference sequence). J lost 0 bases, V lost 2 bases, and 5 bases had no gene match. There are 18 residues in the CDR3. CDR3: CASSLGTSGGPSTDTQYF. CDR3 sequence (DNA): TGTGCCAGCAGCTTAGGGACTAGCGGGGGCCCTAGCACAGATACGCAGTATTTT.

The chain joins TRBV6-1 to TRBJ2-7; D perhaps matches TRBD2 (6 bases). V lost 1 base and J lost 4, with 23 bases in between. The CDR3 covers 18 residues. Germline V gene sequence: CDR1 MNHNS, CDR2 SASEGT. The CDR3 region has the DNA TGTGCCAGCAGTGAAGAAGAAGTAAGCGGCAGGGACTGGTACGAGCAGTACTTC. This encodes CASSEEEVSGRDWYEQYF.

The gene calls are TRBV10-3 and TRBJ2-7; 9 nucleotides line up with TRBD1. The V gene's germline CDR1 is ENHRY and CDR2 SYGVKD. Trimming cost V 2 bases and J 1 base; bases outside gene matches: 9. This CDR3 region has 17 residues. The DNA of the CDR3 is TGTGCCATCAGTGAGCCCACAACAGGGGGCCCTTCCTACGAGCAGTACTTC. Amino acid sequence: CAISEPTTGGPSYEQYF.

The V gene is TRBV6-2 or TRBV6-3, the J gene TRBJ1-2; TRBD1 aligns across 9 bases. V lost 4 bases and J lost 7; bases outside the gene matches: 10. The CDR3 length is 15 residues. Per the germline V gene, CDR1 is MNHEY and CDR2 is SVGEGT. The CDR3 sequence: CASSSQGQGVGGYTF. CDR3 sequence (DNA): TGTGCCAGCAGTTCCCAGGGACAGGGCGTAGGTGGCTACACCTTC.

On this clone itself: At the DNA level, this CDR3 is encoded by other sequences in the same sample as well. The gene calls are TRBV12-3 or TRBV12-4 and TRBJ1-3; 8 bases agree with TRBD1. The CDR3 contains 13 residues. With 6 bases clipped from V and 2 bases from J, the junction kept 0 bases outside the gene matches. CDR3 sequence reads: CASRTGAGNTIYF. CDR3 nucleotide sequence: TGTGCCAGCAGGACAGGGGCTGGAAACACCATATATTTT.

CDR3 in amino acids: CASSQERGDRPDGYTF. CDR3 DNA sequence: TGTGCCAGCAGCCAAGAAAGAGGCGACCGACCGGATGGCTACACCTTC. The V and J genes are TRBV4-2 and TRBJ1-2; unclear D gene. The CDR3 extends over 16 amino acids. CDR1 and CDR2 from the germline V gene are LGHNA and YNFKEQ. V lost 0 bases, J lost 6 bases, and 17 bases lay in between.

The J gene is TRBJ2-3, the V gene TRBV30, with 11 nucleotides matching TRBD2. CDR3 size: 15 residues. V trimming: 3 bases; J trimming: 5 bases; junction bases outside the gene matches: 7. Per germline, CDR1 GTSNPN and CDR2 SVGIG (reference sequence). CDR3 nucleotides: TGTGCCTGGAGCCTGACTAGCGGGATTATAGATACGCAGTATTTT. As protein: CAWSLTSGIIDTQYF.

This clone has a single count. The V and J genes are TRBV5-4 and TRBJ1-2; 7 nucleotides line up with TRBD1. The CDR3 is 14 residues long. Germline loops: CDR1 SGHNT, CDR2 YYREEE (reference sequence). Trimming removed 3 bases from V and 2 bases from J; junction bases left unmatched: 4. The CDR3 region is CASSSGQLNYGYTF. In DNA, the CDR3 is TGTGCCAGCAGCTCGGGACAGCTGAACTATGGCTACACCTTC.

The genes are TRBV2 and TRBJ1-4; 9 positions match TRBD1. V was clipped by 4 bases and J by 4 bases; unmatched bases: 1. The CDR3 is 14 amino acids. Germline V gene lookup returns CDR1 SNHLY and CDR2 FYNNEI. Here the CDR3 DNA reads TGTGCCAGCAGTGGACAGGGGGGTAATGAAAAACTGTTTTTT. Its protein is CASSGQGGNEKLFF.

The genes are TRBV7-6 and TRBJ2-4; 9 positions match TRBD1. Germline values: CDR1 SGHVS, CDR2 FNYEAQ. Losses at the gene ends were 3 bases for V and 6 bases for J; bases not matched to a gene: 21. The CDR3 consists of 20 residues. DNA of the CDR3: TGTGCCAGCAGCTTTCTTCCGGGACAGGGCAGTGGTCTCCTGAGAAACATTCAGTACTTC. It translates to CASSFLPGQGSGLLRNIQYF.